Ten or more counts support the clone carrying this T cell receptor beta chain. The investigators amplified TCR beta CDR3 regions from RNA transcripts. The TCR CDR3 was amplified in a first-round RT-PCR using the HTBI primer set. TCRdb processed the multiplex PCR reads anew with MiXCR; each CDR3 protein has one entry. The sample records 300,000 to 500,000 distinct CDR3 sequences, more than 13% being singletons. It was uncontrolled infection, other autoimmune disease, pregnancy or lactation that excluded patients. The data were taken from a study of T cells in Graves' hyperthyroidism and ophthalmopathy. Trimming removed 4 bases from V and 6 bases from J, with 19 bases in between. CDR1 is SQVTM and CDR2 is ANQGSEA in the germline V gene. The CDR3 is 15 residues long.

The chain combines TRBV29-1 with TRBJ2-1; the D gene is possibly TRBD1 (6 bases). This sequence originates from a man between 45 and 60 years old with Graves' ophthalmopathy. The sequenced material came from blood. The CDR3 nucleotides read TGCAGCGTTGTGGCTGGCGCAGGGGAAGGCAATGAGCAGTTCTTC. This gives the protein CSVVAGAGEGNEQFF.